The rows below give T cell receptor beta chains drawn from one sample of a study of blood T cell repertoires in COVID-19. Sequenced by immunoSEQ multiplex PCR; TCRdb stores in-frame clones only, minus some. The profile shows about 200,000 clones, roughly 87% of them singletons. The material sequenced was peripheral blood. These receptors all come from a man in his forties or fifties with active or convalescent COVID-19. CDR3s include the opening cysteine and the closing phenylalanine or tryptophan. D genes are given only for firm matches. Expanded clones are given a class, and other clones once, few, many or no size at all.

TRBJ2-5 16 . TRBV11-3 . CASSRGAGGRRETQYF TGTGCCAGCAGCCGGGGGGCCGGGGGACGGAGAGAGACCCAGTACTTC
TRBJ1-1 18 . TRBV18 . CASSCSFRPDAAYTEAFF TGTGCCAGCTCGTGTTCTTTCAGGCCAGACGCTGCGTACACTGAAGCTTTCTTT
TRBJ1-1 14 . TRBV6-5 TRBD1 CASSRDRGNTEAFF TGTGCCAGCAGCCGGGACAGGGGAAACACTGAAGCTTTCTTT
TRBJ2-4 15 few TRBV27 . CASSLSRQGRNIQYF TGTGCCAGCAGTTTATCGCGCCAGGGAAGGAACATTCAGTACTTC
TRBJ1-4 14 . TRBV5-1 TRBD1 CASSLGQGEEKLFF TGCGCCAGCAGCTTGGGACAGGGGGAGGAAAAACTGTTTTTT
TRBJ2-7 14 . TRBV19 . CASSLYYRAGEQYF TGTGCCAGTAGTCTTTACTACAGGGCGGGCGAGCAGTACTTC
TRBJ1-4 14 . TRBV2 . CASRIQGYPEKLFF TGTGCCAGCAGAATACAGGGATATCCTGAAAAACTGTTTTTT
TRBJ2-3 17 . TRBV11-2 TRBD2 CASSLDLNSGVLDTQYF TGTGCCAGCAGCTTAGATCTGAATAGCGGGGTCCTGGATACGCAGTATTTT
TRBJ1-3 14 few TRBV25-1 TRBD1 CASAGTGGGNTIYF TGTGCCAGCGCCGGGACAGGGGGTGGAAACACCATATATTTT
TRBJ1-6 13 . TRBV9 . CASSVGGNSPLHF TGTGCCAGCAGCGTAGGAGGGAATTCACCCCTCCACTTT
TRBJ2-4 16 . TRBV5-6 TRBD1 CASSQVYRDSRNIQYF TGTGCCAGCAGTCAAGTCTACCGGGACAGCAGGAACATTCAGTACTTC
TRBJ1-2 14 once TRBV6-5 . CASRGTTGPGGYTF TGTGCCAGCAGGGGGACTACGGGCCCGGGTGGCTACACCTTC
TRBJ1-4 12 . TRBV6-1 . CASQQTNEKLFF TGTGCCAGCCAACAGACTAATGAAAAACTGTTTTTT
TRBJ2-7 14 . TRBV11-1 . CASSLRGNHYEQYF TGTGCCAGCAGCCTAAGGGGGAACCACTACGAGCAGTACTTC
TRBJ1-5 13 . TRBV10-2 TRBD1 CASSAGGSQPQHF TGCGCCAGCAGCGCAGGGGGAAGTCAGCCCCAGCATTTT
TRBJ1-2 15 . TRBV6-5 . CASSSPGEGNYGYTF TGTGCCAGCAGTTCTCCGGGGGAAGGGAACTATGGCTACACCTTC
TRBJ1-1 15 . TRBV7-3 . CASSSRGGPSTEAFF TGTGCCAGCAGCTCCCGTGGAGGCCCCTCGACTGAAGCTTTCTTT
TRBJ2-1 15 once TRBV7-6 TRBD2 CASSPRGGRYNEQFF TGTGCCAGCAGCCCTCGGGGGGGACGATACAATGAGCAGTTCTTC
TRBJ1-2 15 . TRBV7-9 TRBD1 CASSSGGAGDYGYTF TGTGCCAGCAGCTCAGGGGGAGCGGGGGACTATGGCTACACCTTC
TRBJ2-1 19 . TRBV18 TRBD1 CASSPNFHAETGGLNEQFF TGTGCCAGCTCACCAAATTTTCATGCTGAGACAGGGGGCCTAAATGAGCAGTTCTTC
TRBJ2-6 14 . TRBV7-9 . CASSLSTGANVLTF TGTGCCAGCAGCTTATCAACTGGGGCCAACGTCCTGACTTTC
TRBJ1-4 14 . TRBV10-1 . CASSGTGTREKLFF TGCGCCAGCAGTGGGACCGGGACTCGGGAAAAACTGTTTTTT
TRBJ1-2 14 . TRBV7-2 TRBD1 CASSPDRGQRGYTF TGTGCCAGCAGCCCGGACAGGGGGCAAAGAGGCTACACCTTC
TRBJ1-5 15 . TRBV27 . CASSLYPGSNQPQHF TGTGCCAGCAGTTTATACCCCGGGAGCAATCAGCCCCAGCATTTT
TRBJ1-3 18 . TRBV7-8 . CASSWAEEGVRAGNTIYF TGTGCCAGCAGCTGGGCCGAAGAAGGGGTTCGAGCTGGAAACACCATATATTTT
TRBJ1-1 12 . TRBV28 . CASSLSVSEAFF TGTGCCAGCAGTTTATCAGTTTCTGAAGCTTTCTTT
TRBJ1-1 16 . TRBV24-1 TRBD1 CATSDLLQGLNTEAFF TGTGCCACCAGTGATTTGCTACAGGGGCTGAACACTGAAGCTTTCTTT
TRBJ1-5 13 . TRBV30 . CAWSSQGNQPQHF TGTGCCTGGAGTTCTCAGGGAAATCAGCCCCAGCATTTT
TRBJ1-5 14 . TRBV19 TRBD1 CASSTQGENQPQHF TGTGCCAGTAGTACACAGGGGGAAAATCAGCCCCAGCATTTT
TRBJ2-7 14 . TRBV28 . CASSLSPSSYEQYF TGTGCCAGCAGTTTATCACCGAGCTCCTACGAGCAGTACTTC
TRBJ1-2 16 many TRBV13 TRBD1 CASSTTTAGGTDGYTF TGTGCCAGCAGCACTACGACGGCAGGGGGCACGGATGGCTACACCTTC
TRBJ2-7 13 . TRBV28 TRBD2 CASSGLAGFEQYF TGTGCCAGCAGTGGACTAGCGGGATTCGAGCAGTACTTC
TRBJ1-6 16 . TRBV6-6 . CASSYSDAGFISPLHF TGTGCCAGCAGTTACTCTGACGCCGGGTTTATTTCACCCCTCCACTTT
TRBJ1-1 13 . TRBV29-1 . CSVLPRGGTEAFF TGCAGCGTCCTACCCCGAGGGGGCACTGAAGCTTTCTTT